The sample holds many counts of the clone carrying this TCR beta chain. Its antigen is not known. Germline V gene lookup returns CDR1 LGHDT and CDR2 YNNKEL (reference sequence). Trimming took off 5 bases at V and 8 bases at J, with 16 bases between the two ends. The CDR3 has 14 residues. This sample was included in a study of T-cell reconstitution after alpha-beta-depleted transplantation in children. Study-wide results and limits: Reportedly, roughly two months post-transplant, alpha-beta T cells arose from several hundred expanded graft clones. It was newly produced T cells that mostly accounted for T-cell counts and diversity one year after transplant.

Library preparation (for TCRbeta) was performed with unique molecular identifiers. TCRdb processed the PCR reads anew with MiXCR; each CDR3 protein has one entry. The sample has roughly 100,000 distinct CDR3 sequences; roughly 7.2% are singletons. The V call is TRBV3-1, the J call TRBJ2-1; D uncertain. The material sequenced was PBMCs, taken before TCRalphabeta/CD19-depleted stem cell transplant. The TCR originated in a boy aged 2 to 10 with acute lymphoblastic leukemia, due to receive a stem cell transplant. CDR3 nucleotides: TGTGCCAGCAGCGCCGGCGCGCTTGGGGATGAGCAGTTCTTC. Residues: CASSAGALGDEQFF.